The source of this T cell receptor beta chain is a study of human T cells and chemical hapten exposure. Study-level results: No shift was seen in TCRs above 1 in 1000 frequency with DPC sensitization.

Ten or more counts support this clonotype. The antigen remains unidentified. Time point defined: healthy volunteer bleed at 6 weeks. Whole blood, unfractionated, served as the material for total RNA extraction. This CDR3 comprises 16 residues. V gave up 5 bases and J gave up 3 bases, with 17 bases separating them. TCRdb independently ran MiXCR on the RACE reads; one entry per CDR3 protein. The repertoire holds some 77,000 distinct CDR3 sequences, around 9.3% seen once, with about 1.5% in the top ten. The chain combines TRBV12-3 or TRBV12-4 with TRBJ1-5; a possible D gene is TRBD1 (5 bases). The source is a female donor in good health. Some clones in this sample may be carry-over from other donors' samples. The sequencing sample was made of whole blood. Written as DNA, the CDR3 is TGTGCCAGCAGTGGGGCCCGGGTTGGCCTCAATCAGCCCCAGCATTTT. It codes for CASSGARVGLNQPQHF.